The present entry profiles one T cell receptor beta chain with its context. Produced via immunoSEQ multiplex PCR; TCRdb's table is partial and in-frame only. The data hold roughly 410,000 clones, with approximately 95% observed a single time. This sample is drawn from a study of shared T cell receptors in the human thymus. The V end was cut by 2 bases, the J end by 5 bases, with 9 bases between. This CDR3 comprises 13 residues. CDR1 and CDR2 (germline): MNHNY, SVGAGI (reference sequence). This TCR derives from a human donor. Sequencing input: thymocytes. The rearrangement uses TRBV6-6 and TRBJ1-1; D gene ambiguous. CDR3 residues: CASSYSQRTEAFF. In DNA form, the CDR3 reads TGTGCCAGCAGTTACAGTCAGCGGACTGAAGCTTTCTTT.